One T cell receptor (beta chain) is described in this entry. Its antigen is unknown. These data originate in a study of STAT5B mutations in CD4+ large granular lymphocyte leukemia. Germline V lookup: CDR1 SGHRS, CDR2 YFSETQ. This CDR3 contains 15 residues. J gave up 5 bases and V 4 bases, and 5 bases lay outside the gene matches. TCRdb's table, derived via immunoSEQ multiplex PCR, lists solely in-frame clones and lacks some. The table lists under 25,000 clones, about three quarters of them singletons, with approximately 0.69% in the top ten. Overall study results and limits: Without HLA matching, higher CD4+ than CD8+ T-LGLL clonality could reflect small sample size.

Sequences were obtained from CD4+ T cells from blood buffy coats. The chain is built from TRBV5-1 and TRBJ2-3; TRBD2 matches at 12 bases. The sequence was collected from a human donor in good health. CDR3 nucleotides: TGCGCCAGCAGCGAGCTAGCGGGGGGGGTAGATACGCAGTATTTT. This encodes CASSELAGGVDTQYF. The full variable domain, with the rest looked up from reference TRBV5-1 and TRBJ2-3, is KAGVTQTPRYLIKTRGQQVTLSCSPISGHRSVSWYQQTPGQGLQFLFEYFSETQRNKGNFPGRFSGRQFSNSRSEMNVSTLELGDSALYLCASSELAGGVDTQYFGPGTRLTVL.